The 18 T cell receptor beta chains listed next were all sequenced from one sample in a study of T cells expressing NK-cell markers. TCRdb re-analyzed the 5' RACE reads; it lists each CDR3 protein once, without DNA. The sample is made up of 200,000 to 300,000 distinct CDR3 sequences, and the top ten hold under 0.5% of it. Input material: blood T cells: a sorted CD56 or NKG2C T cell subset, CD4+ or CD8+ T cells, or bulk PBMC T cells (not recorded which). The receptor source for this set is a man between 18 and 35 years old in good health.

This chain joins TRBV6-5 and TRBJ2-5; TCRdb names TRBD1, which stays unverified in the absence of DNA. Germline V gene lookup returns CDR1 MNHEY and CDR2 SVGAGI. This CDR3 spans 16 amino acids. The CDR3 region is CASSYSGTGGIWTQYF.

The chain has TRBV6-1 and TRBJ2-7; lacking DNA, the TRBD1 call made by TCRdb goes unchecked. The CDR3 has 16 amino acids. Germline-derived CDR1 and CDR2 are MNHNS and SASEGT. This CDR3 is CASSGQDDRISYEQYF.

The chain combines TRBV20-1 with TRBJ2-2; the TCRdb D gene call, TRBD1, has no DNA to confirm it. Germline values: CDR1 DFQATT, CDR2 SNEGSKA (reference sequence). The CDR3 has 14 residues. The CDR3: CSARVGQGIGELFF.

The CDR3 loop reads CASSPTPAGQGSYEQYF. This chain uses TRBV7-2 with TRBJ2-7; TCRdb indicates TRBD1, and absent DNA this call remains unverified. Germline V gene lookup returns CDR1 SGHTA and CDR2 FQGNSA. The CDR3 runs to 17 residues.

This rearrangement joins TRBV2 to TRBJ2-4; TCRdb lists TRBD1, though no DNA is available to test this call. This CDR3 is 18 amino acids long. CDR1 is SNHLY and CDR2 is FYNNEI in the germline V gene. The CDR3 spells CASSDQTGSPLAKNIQYF.

This chain connects TRBV29-1 to TRBJ2-1; no DNA is available, so the TRBD2 call from TCRdb remains unchecked. The length of the CDR3 is 12 residues. CDR1 SQVTM and CDR2 ANQGSEA come from the germline V gene. CDR3 sequence: CSVDRASGMTVF.

The chain joins TRBV20-1 to TRBJ1-1; the TRBD1 assignment by TCRdb is unverifiable without DNA. The CDR3 is made up of 13 amino acids. Germline CDR1 is DFQATT and CDR2 is SNEGSKA (reference sequence). The CDR3 loop is CSARWQGATEAFF.

The chain combines TRBV20-1 with TRBJ2-1; TCRdb gives TRBD1 as the D gene, but with no DNA this cannot be confirmed. Germline CDR1 DFQATT, CDR2 SNEGSKA (reference sequence). The CDR3 extends over 14 amino acids. This CDR3 reads CSAPDRGTSNEQFF.

This sequence joins TRBV12-3 or TRBV12-4 and TRBJ2-3; TCRdb indicates TRBD2, and absent DNA this call remains unverified. The CDR3 is 15 residues long. CDR3 region: CASSLGTRGGDTQYF.

This rearrangement joins TRBV10-3 to TRBJ2-1; TCRdb designates TRBD2, a call that cannot be tested without DNA. The CDR3 is 17 residues long. CDR1 ENHRY and CDR2 SYGVKD come from the germline V gene. This CDR3 is CAIKGASGSGSYNEQFF.

V and J are TRBV11-3 and TRBJ2-5; the TCRdb call, TRBD2, lacks DNA for checking. The CDR3 length is 17 residues. Germline V lookup: CDR1 SGHNT, CDR2 YENEEA. The CDR3 loop reads CASSLVTLAGAGETQYF.

The chain carries TRBV4-2 and TRBJ2-5; TCRdb lists TRBD2, though no DNA is available to test this call. The CDR3 sequence is 15 residues long. Germline CDR1 LGHNA, CDR2 YNFKEQ. The CDR3 sequence: CASSTELAPQETQYF.

The chain is built from TRBV3-1 and TRBJ2-2. This CDR3 has 14 residues. The germline gives CDR1 LGHDT, CDR2 YNNKEL (reference sequence). CDR3 region: CASSQETSTGELFF.

The chain links TRBV7-8 to TRBJ1-2. From germline, CDR1 is SGHVS and CDR2 FQNEAQ. The CDR3 is 13 residues long. CDR3 sequence reads: CASSPLANYGYTF.

CDR3 region: CSASGQRRANVLTF. The V call is TRBV20-1, the J call TRBJ2-6; absent DNA, TCRdb's TRBD2 call cannot be checked. The CDR3 runs to 14 residues. Germline CDR1 and CDR2: DFQATT and SNEGSKA (reference sequence).

This CDR3 reads CSARDIQREGGNDEQYF. The V call is TRBV20-1, the J call TRBJ2-7; TCRdb's D call, TRBD2, is unchecked because there is no DNA. The CDR3 sequence is 17 residues long. In germline, CDR1 is DFQATT, CDR2 SNEGSKA (reference sequence).

This rearrangement joins TRBV5-6 to TRBJ2-5; TCRdb picks TRBD1, but there is no DNA to check that call. CDR1 is SGHDT, CDR2 YYEEEE, per germline. This CDR3 contains 15 residues. The CDR3 here is CASSFTGVGVETQYF.

The chain combines TRBV29-1 with TRBJ2-1; the TCRdb D gene call, TRBD1, has no DNA to confirm it. Germline V gene sequence: CDR1 SQVTM, CDR2 ANQGSEA. The CDR3 length is 14 residues. The CDR3 loop reads CSGRQGGSGNEQFF.